The entry below gives a single T cell receptor beta chain sequence along with its context. Each recovered donor of Cohort 3 presented with two negative PCRs, clearance, or symptom resolution. The data were produced by immunoSEQ multiplex PCR, yet TCRdb's version contains in-frame clones alone and is incomplete. The sample has about 300,000 clones; 86% are singletons. These data come from a study of blood T cell repertoires in COVID-19. Study-level information: Samples came from the United States, Italy and Spain, spanning acute and convalescent COVID-19.

The germline gives CDR1 MNHEY, CDR2 SMNVEV (reference sequence). CDR3 length equals 13 residues. Trimming left V 5 bases short and J 4 bases short, with 11 bases between. The sequencing sample was made of PBMCs or T cells enriched from blood (not recorded which). The rearrangement uses TRBV27 and TRBJ1-1, with D perhaps matching TRBD1 (5 bases). The receptor was isolated from a man aged 25-45 years who had recovered from COVID-19. CDR3 sequence (DNA): TGTGCCAGCAGTCCGCACGGGGGCACTGAAGCTTTCTTT. Translated, it gives CASSPHGGTEAFF.